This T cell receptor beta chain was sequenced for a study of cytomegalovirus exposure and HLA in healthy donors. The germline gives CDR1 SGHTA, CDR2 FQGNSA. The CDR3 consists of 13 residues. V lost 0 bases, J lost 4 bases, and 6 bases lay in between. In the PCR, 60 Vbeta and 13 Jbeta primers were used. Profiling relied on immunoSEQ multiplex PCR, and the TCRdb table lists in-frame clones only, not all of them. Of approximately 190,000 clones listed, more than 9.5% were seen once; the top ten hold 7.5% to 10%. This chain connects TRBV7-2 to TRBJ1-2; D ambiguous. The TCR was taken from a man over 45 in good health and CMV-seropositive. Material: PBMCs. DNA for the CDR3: TGTGCCAGCAGCTTAGCGCCAGTCTATGGCTACACCTTC. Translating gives CASSLAPVYGYTF.